These 8 T cell receptor beta chains came from one sample sequenced in a study of technical replicates of blood from several donors. Here immunoSEQ multiplex PCR was the method, and the copy in TCRdb shows in-frame clones only, minus some. The sample lists tens of thousands of clones; 85% to 95% were seen once. The sample comprised T cells isolated from PBMCs. These receptors were obtained from a human donor in good health.

The chain carries TRBV11-2 and TRBJ2-3; D is perhaps TRBD2 (6 bases). Germline loops: CDR1 SGHAT, CDR2 FQNNGV. This CDR3 has 16 amino acids. Trimming cost V 6 bases and J 0 bases, with 16 bases left between them. The CDR3 loop reads CASRRRAGPSTDTQYF. CDR3 nucleotides: TGTGCCAGCAGACGTAGAGCGGGTCCTAGCACAGATACGCAGTATTTT.

V and J are TRBV27 and TRBJ1-1; TRBD1 might be the D (5 bases). CDR3 size: 13 residues. Per germline, CDR1 MNHEY and CDR2 SMNVEV (reference sequence). V dropped 8 bases and J dropped 3 bases, with 13 bases sitting between them. The CDR3 spells CASRRGGDTEAFF. As DNA, the CDR3 is TGTGCCAGCCGGCGGGGGGGAGACACTGAAGCTTTCTTT.

This chain joins TRBV27 and TRBJ1-1; possibly TRBD1 for D (5 bases). This CDR3 is 14 amino acids long. CDR1 and CDR2 from the germline V gene are MNHEY and SMNVEV (reference sequence). V lost 5 bases to trimming and J lost 1 base, with 11 bases between them. This chain's CDR3 is CASSLIRENTEAFF. CDR3 sequence (DNA): TGTGCCAGCAGTCTAATCAGGGAGAACACTGAAGCTTTCTTT.

V usage is TRBV6-4 and J usage is TRBJ2-1, with D possibly matching TRBD2 (6 bases). Germline V gives CDR1 MRHNA, CDR2 SNTAGT. The CDR3 sequence is 13 residues long. V lost 8 bases to trimming and J lost 3 bases, with 11 bases between them. CDR3 loop: CASSETSYNEQFF. In nucleotides, the CDR3 is TGTGCCAGCTCGGAGACTAGCTACAATGAGCAGTTCTTC.

This rearrangement joins TRBV5-1 to TRBJ1-1, with D uncertain. V lost 0 bases to trimming and J lost 0 bases, with 12 bases between them. The CDR3 is 16 residues long. Germline CDR1 SGHRS, CDR2 YFSETQ. The CDR3 DNA is TGCGCCAGCAGCTTGGGTTTTCAGTTCATGAACACTGAAGCTTTCTTT. Encoded protein: CASSLGFQFMNTEAFF.

The gene calls are TRBV19 and TRBJ2-3; 8 nucleotides line up with TRBD2. V lost 9 bases and J lost 0; bases outside the gene matches: 5. Germline-derived CDR1 and CDR2 are LNHDA and SQIVND (reference sequence). This CDR3 has 14 amino acids. The CDR3 sequence: CASTSGTSTDTQYF. CDR3 DNA sequence: TGTGCCAGCACTAGCGGAACTAGCACAGATACGCAGTATTTT.

The chain uses TRBV5-6 and TRBJ2-2; the D is unclear. Germline lookup yields CDR1 SGHDT and CDR2 YYEEEE. The CDR3 loop spans 15 amino acids. V was cut by 1 base and J by 1 base, with 8 bases left in between. CDR3: CASSLWPRNTGELFF. Written as DNA, the CDR3 is TGTGCCAGCAGCTTGTGGCCCCGGAACACCGGGGAGCTGTTTTTT.

The chain is built from TRBV2 and TRBJ2-7; the D gene is possibly TRBD1 (6 bases). V lost 8 bases, J lost 0 bases, and 14 bases lay in between. The CDR3 is 14 amino acids. CDR1 SNHLY and CDR2 FYNNEI come from the germline V gene. The DNA for the CDR3 is TGTGCCAGCGTGCTGACAGGTAGCTCCTACGAGCAGTACTTC. Amino acids: CASVLTGSSYEQYF.